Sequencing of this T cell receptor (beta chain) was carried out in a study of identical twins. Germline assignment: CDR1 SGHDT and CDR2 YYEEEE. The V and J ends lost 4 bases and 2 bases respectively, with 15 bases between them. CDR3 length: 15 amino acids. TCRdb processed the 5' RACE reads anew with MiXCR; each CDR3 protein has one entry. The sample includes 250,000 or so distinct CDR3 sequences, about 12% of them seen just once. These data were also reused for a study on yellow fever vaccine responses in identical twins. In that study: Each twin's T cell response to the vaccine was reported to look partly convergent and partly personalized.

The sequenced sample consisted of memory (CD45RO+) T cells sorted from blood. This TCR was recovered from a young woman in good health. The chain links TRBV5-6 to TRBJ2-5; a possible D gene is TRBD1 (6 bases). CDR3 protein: CASSPSWGPQETQYF. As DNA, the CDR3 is TGTGCCAGCAGCCCGAGTTGGGGGCCGCAAGAGACCCAGTACTTC. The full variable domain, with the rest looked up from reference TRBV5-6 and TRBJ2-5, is DAGVTQSPTHLIKTRGQQVTLRCSPKSGHDTVSWYQQALGQGPQFIFQYYEEEERQRGNFPDRFSGHQFPNYSSELNVNALLLGDSALYLCASSPSWGPQETQYFGPGTRLLVL.